Shown below are 19 T cell receptor beta chains from a single sample sequenced in a study of tissue T cells after allogeneic stem cell transplantation. Repertoires were generated with immunoSEQ multiplex PCR, while TCRdb's copy carries only in-frame clones and drops some. The table includes under 2,000 clones, around four fifths detected once. The source was liver tissue, collected at autopsy. These receptors were collected from an older male patient with steroid-refractory graft-versus-host disease after an allogeneic stem cell transplant. Some T cells may arise from the graft donor.

In its sample, this clone was seen a few times. V is TRBV4-2 and J is TRBJ1-3; perhaps TRBD1 as D (5 bases). V dropped 0 bases and J dropped 3 bases, with 12 bases sitting between them. Germline V lookup: CDR1 LGHNA, CDR2 YNFKEQ. CDR3 length: 16 residues. The CDR3: CASSQDSGEGGNTIYF. The CDR3 DNA sequence: TGTGCCAGCAGCCAAGATTCGGGGGAGGGTGGAAACACCATATATTTT.

The V gene is TRBV10-1, the J gene TRBJ2-7; D is possibly TRBD2 (6 bases). The ends were cut back, 0 bases at V and 3 bases at J, with 6 bases in the middle. The germline V gene encodes CDR1 WNHNN and CDR2 SYGVQD (reference sequence). There are 13 residues in the CDR3. Written as DNA, the CDR3 is TGCGCCAGCAGTGAGTCGGGGGGCTACGAGCAGTACTTC. It codes for CASSESGGYEQYF.

The chain is built from TRBV6-5 and TRBJ2-2; the D gene is possibly TRBD2 (5 bases). Germline V gene lookup returns CDR1 MNHEY and CDR2 SVGAGI. V lost 6 bases to trimming and J lost 4 bases, with 15 bases between them. The CDR3 totals 15 residues. As DNA, the CDR3 is TGTGCCAGCAGAGGTTATCTTCGGGGCACCGGGGAGCTGTTTTTT. Translation gives CASRGYLRGTGELFF.

This chain links TRBV28 with TRBJ1-6; 9 nucleotides agree with TRBD1. Germline CDR1 MDHEN, CDR2 SYDVKM. This CDR3 has 17 amino acids. With 5 bases clipped from V and 9 bases from J, the junction kept 14 bases outside the gene matches. CDR3 nucleotide sequence: TGTGCCAGCAGTGGGGACAGGGATATCATCGGGGGTTCACCCCTCCACTTT. Translation gives CASSGDRDIIGGSPLHF.

This clone was seen just once. The chain couples TRBV5-1 to TRBJ1-6; TRBD1 agrees at 8 bases. V lost 1 base, J lost 9 bases, and 6 bases stayed unmatched. The CDR3 has 15 residues. The germline CDR1 and CDR2 sequences are SGHRS and YFSETQ. CDR3 in amino acids: CASSLSGQGGSPLHF. CDR3 DNA sequence: TGCGCCAGCAGCTTGTCAGGACAGGGTGGTTCACCCCTCCACTTT.

This clone was found once. The chain carries TRBV28 and TRBJ1-1, with TRBD1 identical over 7 bases. The CDR3 totals 14 residues. Germline V CDR1 and CDR2: MDHEN, SYDVKM. The V segment lost 2 bases and the J segment 4 bases; nucleotides outside the gene matches: 4. For the CDR3, the DNA is TGTGCCAGCAGTTTACAAGGGGGCCTCACTGAAGCTTTCTTT. Protein sequence: CASSLQGGLTEAFF.

In its sample, this clone ranks as large (0.1 to 1%). The V and J genes are TRBV6-4 and TRBJ2-1; 10 bases map to TRBD1. Trimming cost V 4 bases and J 0 bases; bases outside gene matches: 0. Germline assignment: CDR1 MRHNA and CDR2 SNTAGT. This CDR3 has 15 residues. CDR3 amino acids: CASSGTGGSYNEQFF. CDR3 sequence (DNA): TGTGCCAGCAGTGGGACAGGGGGCTCCTACAATGAGCAGTTCTTC.

The rearrangement joins TRBV12-3 or TRBV12-4 to TRBJ1-4; unclear D gene. V lost 7 bases to trimming and J lost 5 bases, with 5 bases between them. The CDR3 contains 11 residues. The CDR3 DNA reads TGTGCCAGCACCCTCAATGAAAAACTGTTTTTT. It specifies CASTLNEKLFF.

The rearrangement links TRBV6-2 or TRBV6-3 to TRBJ2-3, with D tentatively TRBD1 or TRBD2 (6 bases each). Germline V lookup: CDR1 MNHEY, CDR2 SVGEGT. V was clipped by 2 bases and J by 1 base, with 10 bases between them. CDR3 length: 15 amino acids. The CDR3 DNA sequence: TGTGCCAGCAGTTACGTCGGGGGCGGCACAGATACGCAGTATTTT. Protein sequence: CASSYVGGGTDTQYF.

This chain connects TRBV5-1 to TRBJ2-5; TRBD2 aligns across 8 bases. The germline CDR1 and CDR2 sequences are SGHRS and YFSETQ. V lost 5 bases to trimming and J lost 5 bases; unmatched junction nucleotides: 8. The CDR3 covers 14 residues. CDR3 coding DNA: TGCGCCAGCAGATCCACGGGGGGGCCTGAGACCCAGTACTTC. Translated: CASRSTGGPETQYF.

This clone was observed a single time. J is TRBJ2-6 and V is TRBV6-4; D uncertain. The CDR3 sequence is 14 residues long. V was pared by 6 bases and J by 0 bases, with 6 bases between. Germline CDR1 is MRHNA and CDR2 is SNTAGT. The CDR3 loop reads CASRTDSGANVLTF. CDR3 bases: TGTGCCAGCAGAACAGACTCTGGGGCCAACGTCCTGACTTTC.

The chain couples TRBV6-4 to TRBJ1-5; D is unclear. The germline V and J ends were trimmed by 0 bases and 4 bases, with 10 bases remaining between them. The CDR3 totals 15 residues. Germline V lookup: CDR1 MRHNA, CDR2 SNTAGT. The CDR3, as DNA: TGTGCCAGCAGTGACTCAGCAGGCAGTAATCAGCCCCAGCATTTT. Translated: CASSDSAGSNQPQHF.

This chain joins TRBV5-1 and TRBJ1-6, with unresolved D. CDR1 and CDR2 from the germline V gene are SGHRS and YFSETQ. Trimming left V 4 bases short and J 7 bases short, with 15 bases between. This CDR3 has 15 residues. CDR3 bases: TGCGCCAGCAGCCCCGAGGCGGGCAGAAATTCACCCCTCCACTTT. It is translated as CASSPEAGRNSPLHF.

The rearrangement links TRBV5-6 to TRBJ2-4; D might be TRBD1 (5 bases). The germline V and J ends were trimmed by 3 bases and 4 bases, with 11 bases remaining between them. The germline gives CDR1 SGHDT, CDR2 YYEEEE. This CDR3 spans 14 amino acids. CDR3 loop: CASSSLAGKNIQYF. The CDR3 DNA follows: TGTGCCAGCAGCTCCCTGGCAGGGAAAAACATTCAGTACTTC.

The chain employs TRBV5-5 and TRBJ2-7, with TRBD1 identical over 7 bases. Germline CDR1 reads SGHKS; CDR2 reads YYEKEE (reference sequence). The CDR3 contains 14 residues. J gave up 6 bases and V 0 bases, and 6 bases lay outside the gene matches. In nucleotides, the CDR3 is TGTGCCAGCAGCTTGGAACAGGGGTCAAGCGAGCAGTACTTC. It yields the protein CASSLEQGSSEQYF.

CDR3 nucleotide sequence: TGTGCCAGCAGTTACCGATTGAATCAGCCCCAGCATTTT. Residues: CASSYRLNQPQHF. J is TRBJ1-5 and V is TRBV6-5; D gene ambiguous. V dropped 2 bases and J dropped 4 bases, with 6 bases sitting between them. The germline gives CDR1 MNHEY, CDR2 SVGAGI. The CDR3 runs to 13 residues.

This chain uses TRBV2 with TRBJ1-4; 9 positions agree with TRBD1. The CDR3 is 16 amino acids. Germline CDR1 and CDR2: SNHLY and FYNNEI. The V gene end was trimmed by 7 bases and the J gene end by 9 bases; junction bases not matched to a gene: 15. In DNA, the CDR3 is TGTGCCAGCACTGCTACGCCGGGACAGGGTTATCAAAAACTGTTTTTT. This gives the protein CASTATPGQGYQKLFF.

V gene TRBV4-2 combines with J gene TRBJ1-4; D remains ambiguous. The ends were cut back, 1 base at V and 7 bases at J, with 13 bases in the middle. Germline assignment: CDR1 LGHNA and CDR2 YNFKEQ. This CDR3 has 15 residues. CDR3 coding DNA: TGTGCCAGCAGCCAAGGTTGGGGTCCGGGTGAAAAACTGTTTTTT. It is translated as CASSQGWGPGEKLFF.

The CDR3 here is CAIKPRQETNYGYTF. CDR3 nucleotides: TGTGCCATCAAACCCCGACAGGAGACTAACTATGGCTACACCTTC. The chain links TRBV10-3 to TRBJ1-2; D possibly corresponds to TRBD1 (6 bases). Trimming shortened V by 7 bases and J by 0 bases, and 15 bases separated the two germline ends. CDR1 ENHRY and CDR2 SYGVKD come from the germline V gene. This CDR3 is built from 15 residues.